Below, 10 T cell receptor beta chains from the same sample are listed, as sequenced in a study of CD8+CD57+ T cells in acquired aplastic anemia. All sequencing subjects had displayed CD8+CD57+ cell expansion on flow cytometry. Genomic DNA served as template for TCR beta VDJ and CDR3 profiling. One entry per CDR3 protein results from TCRdb running MiXCR on the reads. This table holds a few hundred thousand distinct CDR3 sequences, roughly 59% found once. The specimen was sorted CD4+, CD8+, or CD8+CD57+ T cells (not recorded which) from PBMCs. These receptors were collected from a human donor with aplastic anemia.

This chain joins TRBV29-1 and TRBJ1-2; D gene ambiguous. Germline V CDR1 and CDR2: SQVTM, ANQGSEA. The V and J ends lost 7 bases and 1 base respectively, with 10 bases between them. There are 12 residues in the CDR3. The CDR3 region has the DNA TGCAGCGCAGAGCTCTATAACTATGGCTACACCTTC. It yields the protein CSAELYNYGYTF.

V gene TRBV24-1 combines with J gene TRBJ1-4; no definite D call. The CDR3 totals 15 residues. Trimming pared 3 bases from V and 4 bases from J, leaving 11 bases between. Germline-derived CDR1 and CDR2 are KGHDR and SFDVKD. CDR3 sequence reads: CATSDASGVNEKLFF. In DNA, the CDR3 is TGTGCCACCAGTGATGCCAGTGGGGTTAATGAAAAACTGTTTTTT.

The rearrangement uses TRBV14 and TRBJ2-5, with TRBD1 as a possible D gene (6 bases). Germline V gene lookup returns CDR1 SGHDN and CDR2 FVKESK. This CDR3 is built from 15 residues. V was clipped by 1 base and J by 1 base, with 10 bases between them. CDR3 region: CASSQGGTTQETQYF. The CDR3 DNA is TGTGCCAGCAGCCAAGGAGGGACAACCCAAGAGACCCAGTACTTC.

The table lists this clonotype with a count of one. The chain links TRBV24-1 to TRBJ2-1; 8 bases are shared with TRBD1. The CDR3 extends over 15 amino acids. The germline V gene has CDR1 KGHDR and CDR2 SFDVKD. V shed 3 bases, J shed 8 bases, and the junction held 8 bases outside the gene matches. CDR3 coding DNA: TGTGCCACCAGTGATCTCGACAGGGGTCGTGATGAGCAGTTCTTC. The encoded protein is CATSDLDRGRDEQFF.

The gene calls are TRBV19 and TRBJ2-1, with TRBD2 matching 8 bases. The germline gives CDR1 LNHDA, CDR2 SQIVND (reference sequence). The CDR3 sequence is 15 residues long. V lost 5 bases, J lost 1 base, and 4 bases stayed unmatched. This CDR3 is CASSATSGSYNEQFF. CDR3 coding DNA: TGTGCCAGTAGTGCAACTAGCGGTTCCTACAATGAGCAGTTCTTC.

Comments on this clonotype: Relative to the germline gene, one junction end is altered; a read error may explain this. V is TRBV11-3 and J is TRBJ2-6; D is ambiguous. This CDR3 region has 15 residues. Per the germline V gene, CDR1 is SGHNT and CDR2 is YENEEA. DNA for the CDR3: TGTACCAGCTCACTGGAAGGAGCTGGGGCCAACGTCCTGACTTTC. Protein sequence: CTSSLEGAGANVLTF.

Of note for this clonotype: Compared with germline, one end of the junction differs, possibly owing to a read error. The chain recombines TRBV7-9 with TRBJ1-3, with TRBD1 matching 7 bases. Germline values: CDR1 SEHNR, CDR2 FQNEAQ (reference sequence). The CDR3 spans 16 residues. The CDR3 coding sequence is TGTGTCAGCTCACCACCTGGAGGGGGCTATGGAAACACCATATATTTT. It is translated as CVSSPPGGGYGNTIYF.

This rearrangement joins TRBV7-8 to TRBJ2-3; no reliable D call. V gave up 3 bases and J gave up 1 base, with 11 bases separating them. The CDR3 has 15 amino acids. Germline values: CDR1 SGHVS, CDR2 FQNEAQ. The CDR3 region is CASSFGPTGTDTQYF. CDR3 nucleotides: TGTGCCAGCAGCTTTGGCCCAACGGGCACAGATACGCAGTATTTT. Full variable domain (remainder filled in from reference TRBV7-8 and TRBJ2-3): GAGVSQSPRYKVAKRGQDVALRCDPISGHVSLFWYQQALGQGPEFLTYFQNEAQLDKSGLPSDRFFAERPEGSVSTLKIQRTQQEDSAVYLCASSFGPTGTDTQYFGPGTRLTVL.

As for this clonotype: At one of its ends the junction is not consistent with the germline gene, which may arise from a read error. The gene calls are TRBV20-1 and TRBJ2-7, with D maybe TRBD2 (5 bases). Germline V CDR1 and CDR2: DFQATT, SNEGSKA (reference sequence). The CDR3 extends over 16 amino acids. The chain's CDR3 is CSAGDRESGGFYEQYF. Written as DNA, the CDR3 is TGCAGTGCTGGAGATAGAGAAAGCGGCGGGTTCTACGAGCAGTACTTC.

The V gene is TRBV5-1, the J gene TRBJ2-7; D may be TRBD2 (5 bases). In germline, CDR1 is SGHRS, CDR2 YFSETQ. CDR3 size: 13 residues. V was shortened by 1 base and J by 6 bases, with 11 bases between the two germline ends. The CDR3: CASSLPLGGEQYF. CDR3 in DNA: TGCGCCAGCAGCTTGCCCCTAGGAGGCGAGCAGTACTTC.